The 9 T cell receptor beta chains below all came from one sample that was sequenced in a study of T cell changes during pregnancy in multiple sclerosis. Sequencing used immunoSEQ multiplex PCR; TCRdb keeps in-frame clones, though not all of them. The repertoire holds some 77,000 clones, around 90% seen once, with approximately 0.2% in the top ten. The starting material was CD4+ T cells from peripheral blood mononuclear cells, obtained before pregnancy. The origin of the receptors is a female donor with multiple sclerosis, enrolled in a pregnancy study.

The J gene is TRBJ2-3, the V gene TRBV6-4; TRBD2 is a possible D gene (6 bases). Germline CDR1 and CDR2: MRHNA and SNTAGT. The CDR3 covers 13 residues. V dropped 10 bases and J dropped 2 bases, with 13 bases sitting between them. CDR3 sequence: CATTRHYTDTQYF. The CDR3 DNA follows: TGTGCCACGACTAGGCACTACACAGATACGCAGTATTTT.

The chain carries TRBV18 and TRBJ1-4; D gene uncertain. Trimming removed 3 bases at V and 3 bases at J, with 17 bases between. Per germline, CDR1 KGHSH and CDR2 LQKENI. This CDR3 has 17 amino acids. The CDR3 reads CASSPVVSEPPNEKLFF. The DNA for the CDR3 is TGTGCCAGCTCACCCGTGGTCTCGGAGCCCCCTAATGAAAAACTGTTTTTT.

The V call is TRBV28, the J call TRBJ1-5, with D tentatively TRBD1 (5 bases). Germline V gene lookup returns CDR1 MDHEN and CDR2 SYDVKM. This CDR3 is 16 amino acids long. V lost 2 bases and J 2 bases, leaving 13 bases between the germline ends. The CDR3, as DNA: TGTGCCAGCAGTTTACTAGGGGCCGAGGGCAATCAGCCCCAGCATTTT. Translating it yields CASSLLGAEGNQPQHF. Complete variable domain (other parts from reference TRBV28 and TRBJ1-5): DVKVTQSSRYLVKRTGEKVFLECVQDMDHENMFWYRQDPGLGLRLIYFSYDVKMKEKGDIPEGYSVSREKKERFSLILESASTNQTSMYLCASSLLGAEGNQPQHFGDGTRLSIL.

This clone was recorded once. The J gene is TRBJ1-2, the V gene TRBV7-9; 10 bases agree with TRBD1. The CDR3 runs to 13 residues. CDR1 SEHNR and CDR2 FQNEAQ come from the germline V gene (reference sequence). J was trimmed by 6 bases and V by 3 bases; bases with no gene match: 1. CDR3 nucleotides: TGTGCCAGCAGCTTCGGGACAGGGGATGGCTACACCTTC. Amino acids: CASSFGTGDGYTF.

The chain joins TRBV6-5 to TRBJ1-4, with 8 bases lining up with TRBD1. From germline, CDR1 is MNHEY and CDR2 SVGAGI. The CDR3 extends over 16 amino acids. J was trimmed by 3 bases and V by 4 bases; bases with no gene match: 7. This CDR3 is CASSWDRLPSNEKLFF. CDR3 bases: TGTGCCAGCAGTTGGGACAGGCTCCCCTCTAATGAAAAACTGTTTTTT.

The chain uses TRBV10-3 and TRBJ1-3, with D unclear. V lost 10 bases and J lost 2, with 15 bases in between. This CDR3 has 14 amino acids. Germline V gene sequence: CDR1 ENHRY, CDR2 SYGVKD. CDR3 sequence (DNA): TGTGCCAACCGTAACGGAGGACCTGGAAACACCATATATTTT. Amino acids: CANRNGGPGNTIYF.

The gene calls are TRBV25-1 and TRBJ1-1; D gene unclear. The CDR3 covers 13 residues. V dropped 4 bases and J dropped 1 base, with 7 bases sitting between them. Germline V gene lookup returns CDR1 MGHDK and CDR2 SYGVNS. The CDR3 DNA reads TGTGCCAGCAGTGGAGGCGAGAACACTGAAGCTTTCTTT. This sequence encodes CASSGGENTEAFF.

V is TRBV5-1 and J is TRBJ2-7; no clear D. Germline V gene lookup returns CDR1 SGHRS and CDR2 YFSETQ. The CDR3 sequence is 14 residues long. V dropped 1 base and J dropped 3 bases, with 11 bases sitting between them. The CDR3 region is CASSLYQVSYEQYF. DNA of the CDR3: TGCGCCAGCAGCTTGTACCAGGTCAGCTACGAGCAGTACTTC.

The V and J genes are TRBV9 and TRBJ2-1; TRBD2 agrees at 8 bases. Trimming cost V 0 bases and J 6 bases; bases outside gene matches: 5. The CDR3 has 15 residues. Germline CDR1 reads SGDLS; CDR2 reads YYNGEE. CDR3 residues: CASSVGPGGPNEQFF. The CDR3 coding sequence is TGTGCCAGCAGCGTAGGTCCGGGGGGGCCCAATGAGCAGTTCTTC. Together with reference TRBV9 and TRBJ2-1, the CDR3 gives the full variable domain: DSGVTQTPKHLITATGQRVTLRCSPRSGDLSVYWYQQSLDQGLQFLIQYYNGEERAKGNILERFSAQQFPDLHSELNLSSLELGDSALYFCASSVGPGGPNEQFFGPGTRLTVL.